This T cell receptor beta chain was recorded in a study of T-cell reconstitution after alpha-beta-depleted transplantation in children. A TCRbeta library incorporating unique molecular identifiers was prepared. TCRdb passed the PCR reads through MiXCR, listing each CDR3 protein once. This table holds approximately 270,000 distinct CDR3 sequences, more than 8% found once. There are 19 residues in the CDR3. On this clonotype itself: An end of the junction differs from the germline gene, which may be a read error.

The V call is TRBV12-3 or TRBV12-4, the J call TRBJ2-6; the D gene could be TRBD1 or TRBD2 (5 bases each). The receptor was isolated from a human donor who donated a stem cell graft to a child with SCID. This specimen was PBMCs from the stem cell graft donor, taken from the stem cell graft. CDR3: CASCLRLGVSGSGANVLTF. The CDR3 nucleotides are TGTGCCAGCTGTTTGCGTTTGGGGGTCTCTGGCTCTGGGGCCAACGTCCTGACTTTC.